These 21 T cell receptor beta chains came from one sample sequenced in a study of T cells in Graves' hyperthyroidism and ophthalmopathy. RNA transcripts yielded amplified TCR beta CDR3 regions. HTBI primers were used for first-round RT-PCR of the TCR CDR3. TCRdb ran MiXCR on the multiplex PCR reads and lists one entry per CDR3 protein. The data hold 550,000 to 700,000 distinct CDR3 sequences, with more than 45% observed a single time. Material for sequencing was peripheral blood or thyroid tissue (not recorded which). Receptors were obtained from an adult woman with Graves' disease, either hyperthyroidism or ophthalmopathy (not recorded which).

The chain recombines TRBV20-1 with TRBJ1-1, with D maybe TRBD1 (5 bases). V shed 3 bases and J shed 3 bases, with 8 bases lying between them. The germline CDR1 and CDR2 sequences are DFQATT and SNEGSKA (reference sequence). The CDR3 spans 12 residues. CDR3 region: CSASPGHTEAFF. The CDR3 DNA sequence: TGCAGTGCTAGTCCGGGGCACACTGAAGCTTTCTTT.

Ten or more counts support this clonotype. This chain links TRBV7-9 with TRBJ1-3, with unresolved D. Trimming stripped 3 bases from V and 1 base from J, with 13 bases between. Germline V gene sequence: CDR1 SEHNR, CDR2 FQNEAQ (reference sequence). The CDR3 loop spans 16 amino acids. The CDR3 DNA reads TGTGCCAGCAGCTTTCAAGTACGGTCATCTGGAAACACCATATATTTT. It is translated as CASSFQVRSSGNTIYF.

This clonotype was counted at least ten times. The chain is built from TRBV7-9 and TRBJ2-7; 8 positions agree with TRBD1. Germline trimming cut 3 bases from V and 5 bases from J; bases unmatched to any gene: 15. The CDR3 extends over 17 amino acids. CDR1 is SEHNR and CDR2 is FQNEAQ in the germline V gene (reference sequence). Here the CDR3 reads CASSLVVSDRAIHEQYF. As DNA, the CDR3 is TGTGCCAGCAGCTTGGTGGTATCGGACAGGGCGATTCACGAGCAGTACTTC.

This clonotype has only a few counts. The V and J genes are TRBV28 and TRBJ1-4; D remains unclear. Germline assignment: CDR1 MDHEN and CDR2 SYDVKM. With 3 bases removed from V and 7 bases from J, the gap between germline ends came to 6 bases. The CDR3 length is 12 residues. Here the CDR3 DNA reads TGTGCCAGCAGTTTTTCAGCTGAAAAACTGTTTTTT. Amino acids: CASSFSAEKLFF.

This clonotype has a single count. This chain connects TRBV29-1 to TRBJ1-1; tentatively, D is TRBD1 (5 bases). CDR3 size: 13 residues. Germline CDR1 reads SQVTM; CDR2 reads ANQGSEA. Trimming took off 7 bases at V and 4 bases at J, with 16 bases between the two ends. In DNA, the CDR3 is TGCAGCGCTAGAACCGGGAGGGGCACTGAAGCTTTCTTT. Protein product: CSARTGRGTEAFF.

Only a few counts were recorded for this clonotype. The chain uses TRBV28 and TRBJ2-7, with 8 bases identical to TRBD1. With 6 bases clipped from V and 2 bases from J, the junction kept 6 bases outside the gene matches. The germline V gene encodes CDR1 MDHEN and CDR2 SYDVKM. The CDR3 contains 14 residues. CDR3 DNA: TGTGCCAGCAGCGGGACAGGCATGCCCTACGAGCAGTACTTC. Translated: CASSGTGMPYEQYF.

This chain joins TRBV29-1 and TRBJ2-7; perhaps TRBD1 as D (6 bases). Germline V gene data show CDR1 as SQVTM and CDR2 as ANQGSEA. Trimming took 6 bases from V and 5 from J, leaving 20 bases between them. The CDR3 spans 14 residues. The CDR3 loop is CSVEAPGDSHEQYF. In DNA, the CDR3 is TGCAGCGTAGAGGCGCCAGGGGATTCCCACGAGCAGTACTTC.

This clonotype was observed at least ten times. The V gene is TRBV4-1, the J gene TRBJ2-5, with 10 bases matching TRBD2. The ends lost 3 bases at V and 3 bases at J; junction bases unmatched: 7. Germline CDR1 reads MGHRA; CDR2 reads YSYEKL. The CDR3 sequence is 16 residues long. The DNA of the CDR3 is TGCGCCAGCAGCCACTTCAGCGGGAGGGCCGAAGAGACCCAGTACTTC. It specifies CASSHFSGRAEETQYF.

The table lists this clonotype with a few counts. The chain is built from TRBV19 and TRBJ2-7; a weak D match, TRBD1 (5 bases). The V gene's germline CDR1 is LNHDA and CDR2 SQIVND (reference sequence). The CDR3 covers 14 residues. Deletions cut 9 bases from V and 3 bases from J, with 18 bases between. The CDR3 DNA sequence: TGTGCCAGCAGCTTACAAGGGGCCAACTACGAGCAGTACTTC. Residues: CASSLQGANYEQYF.

This chain joins TRBV6-4 and TRBJ1-1, with a tentative D call TRBD1 (5 bases). This CDR3 has 14 amino acids. The germline V gene encodes CDR1 MRHNA and CDR2 SNTAGT. V was shortened by 6 bases and J by 6 bases, with 17 bases between the two germline ends. The CDR3 loop reads CASSSGGGMAEAFF. The CDR3 DNA follows: TGTGCCAGCAGCTCGGGGGGGGGTATGGCTGAAGCTTTCTTT.

Details on this clonotype: A read error is possible here, since a much larger clone lies one base away. This CDR3 reads CATDTRGEAEAFF. The DNA of the CDR3 is TGTGCCACCGATACGAGGGGGGAGGCTGAAGCTTTCTTT. The rearrangement joins TRBV6-1 to TRBJ1-1, with D maybe TRBD1 (6 bases). CDR3 size: 13 residues. The V end lost 10 bases, the J end lost 6 bases, and 18 bases lay between the germline ends. Germline V gene data show CDR1 as MNHNS and CDR2 as SASEGT.

This clonotype was observed a single time. This is likely a read error, given that the CDR3 carries no conserved phenylalanine or tryptophan at its end. The chain links TRBV20-1 to TRBJ1-1, with D maybe TRBD1 (5 bases). Trimming left V 5 bases short and J 8 bases short, with 18 bases between. The CDR3 covers 13 residues. The germline CDR1 and CDR2 sequences are DFQATT and SNEGSKA (reference sequence). In DNA form, the CDR3 reads TGCAGTGCTGAAGACCGCAGACAGACCGAAGCTTTCCTT. Protein product: CSAEDRRQTEAFL.

V and J are TRBV15 and TRBJ2-7; possibly TRBD1 for D (6 bases). This CDR3 contains 13 residues. Germline V gene data show CDR1 as LNHNV and CDR2 as YYDKDF (reference sequence). The V end lost 4 bases, the J end lost 13 bases, and 20 bases lay between the germline ends. The CDR3 nucleotides are TGTGCCACCAGCATAGGGACGGACAGCGGATTTTACTTC. Protein product: CATSIGTDSGFYF. Complete variable domain (other parts from reference TRBV15 and TRBJ2-7): DAMVIQNPRYQVTQFGKPVTLSCSQTLNHNVMYWYQQKSSQAPKLLFHYYDKDFNNEADTPDNFQSRRPNTSFCFLDIRSPGLGDTAMYLCATSIGTDSGFYFGPGTRLTVT.

This clonotype was counted many times. V gene TRBV27 combines with J gene TRBJ1-4, with 9 bases lining up with TRBD1. The CDR3 loop spans 14 amino acids. Germline V gene lookup returns CDR1 MNHEY and CDR2 SMNVEV (reference sequence). Germline trimming cut 6 bases from V and 7 bases from J; bases unmatched to any gene: 6. As DNA, the CDR3 is TGTGCCAGCAGCTCGACAGGGGGAGGTGAAAAACTGTTTTTT. Translated, it gives CASSSTGGGEKLFF.

This clonotype was picked up many times. The V and J genes are TRBV7-9 and TRBJ1-1, with 10 bases identical to TRBD1. From germline, CDR1 is SEHNR and CDR2 FQNEAQ (reference sequence). This CDR3 is built from 18 residues. V shed 5 bases and J 1 base; nucleotides not matched to a gene: 13. CDR3 bases: TGTGCCAGCAGCCCGTCGGCGGGGACAGGGGCCGAGAACACTGAAGCTTTCTTT. Translating it yields CASSPSAGTGAENTEAFF.

This chain links TRBV14 with TRBJ2-1; D possibly corresponds to TRBD2 (5 bases). Per the germline V gene, CDR1 is SGHDN and CDR2 is FVKESK. V was trimmed by 4 bases and J by 13 bases, leaving 14 bases between them. The CDR3 has 12 amino acids. DNA for the CDR3: TGTGCCAGCAGCCGACAATGGGAGACCCAGTTCTTC. Translating gives CASSRQWETQFF.

This chain connects TRBV20-1 to TRBJ2-5, with 9 bases lining up with TRBD2. CDR1 and CDR2 from the germline V gene are DFQATT and SNEGSKA (reference sequence). This CDR3 is 13 amino acids long. With 3 bases clipped from V and 4 bases from J, the junction kept 3 bases outside the gene matches. The CDR3 DNA reads as TGCAGTGCTAGGTCGACTAGCGGAGAGACCCAGTACTTC. Its translation: CSARSTSGETQYF.

The rearrangement joins TRBV14 to TRBJ1-2; D gene unclear. V lost 0 bases and J lost 8, with 13 bases in between. CDR1 and CDR2 (germline): SGHDN, FVKESK. The CDR3 length is 14 residues. The CDR3 region is CASSQDLRLAGYTF. The CDR3, as DNA: TGTGCCAGCAGCCAAGACCTCCGACTCGCCGGCTACACCTTC. The entire variable domain, with the rest obtained from reference TRBV14 and TRBJ1-2, is as follows: EAGVTQFPSHSVIEKGQTVTLRCDPISGHDNLYWYRRVMGKEIKFLLHFVKESKQDESGMPNNRFLAERTGGTYSTLKVQPAELEDSGVYFCASSQDLRLAGYTFGSGTRLTVV.

There are many counts of this clonotype. The chain is built from TRBV7-9 and TRBJ1-3; no clear D gene. Germline V gene data show CDR1 as SEHNR and CDR2 as FQNEAQ (reference sequence). V lost 2 bases and J 0 bases, leaving 11 bases between the germline ends. The CDR3 consists of 16 residues. The CDR3 protein is CASSLTQLSSGNTIYF. CDR3 nucleotides: TGTGCCAGCAGCTTAACACAACTGAGCTCTGGAAACACCATATATTTT.

This clonotype was seen more than once but under ten times. A single base separates this from a much larger clone, so it may be a read error. The V gene is TRBV7-9, the J gene TRBJ2-7; 9 nucleotides match TRBD1. The junction had 9 bases not matched to a gene; V was cut back by 6 bases and J by 3 bases. CDR1 is SEHNR, CDR2 FQNEAQ, per germline (reference sequence). The CDR3 runs 15 residues. The CDR3 region is CASRNSPGQGYEQYF. The CDR3 DNA sequence: TGTGCCAGCAGGAATAGCCCGGGACAGGGCTACGAGCAGTACTTC.

This clonotype has a count of ten or more. The chain is built from TRBV5-1 and TRBJ2-5; weak D call: TRBD2 (6 bases). V lost 5 bases, J lost 2 bases, and 19 bases lay in between. CDR1 SGHRS and CDR2 YFSETQ come from the germline V gene. This CDR3 contains 16 residues. Here the CDR3 DNA reads TGCGCCAGCAGAGGTAGTGGCGGGGCCCTACAAGAGACCCAGTACTTC. Protein product: CASRGSGGALQETQYF.